This T cell receptor (beta chain) was captured in a study of T cell responses to AZD1222 COVID-19 vaccine. Germline CDR1 SGHAT, CDR2 FQNNGV. CDR3 length equals 17 residues. Trimming cost V 7 bases and J 3 bases, with 24 bases left between them. The protocol was immunoSEQ multiplex PCR, while the TCRdb copy is restricted to in-frame clones and leaves out a portion. Of under 85,000 clones in the sample, 90% are singletons; the top ten hold over 3%. On this clone itself: As yet, its antigen is unknown.

Findings and caveats of the study: Clonal diversity was possibly underestimated, and the donors were mostly white British, with more females.

This chain connects TRBV11-2 to TRBJ1-1, with D tentatively TRBD1 (6 bases). The source material was peripheral blood, sampled 28 days after the second AZD1222 dose. The TCR was taken from an adult who received the AZD1222 COVID-19 vaccine. DNA for the CDR3: TGTGCCAGCAACGCCTTAGGACAGCCGACTCGGGACACTGAAGCTTTCTTT. Translation gives CASNALGQPTRDTEAFF.